The source of this T cell receptor beta chain is a study of blood T cell repertoires in COVID-19. Here immunoSEQ multiplex PCR was the method, and the copy in TCRdb shows in-frame clones only, minus some. The repertoire holds about 370,000 clones, with 85% to 90% as singletons. CDR1 is ENHRY, CDR2 SYGVKD, per germline. V lost 4 bases to trimming and J lost 1 base, with 13 bases between them. The CDR3 spans 15 residues. This TCR derives from a woman younger than 45 who had recovered from COVID-19. The sample taken for sequencing was PBMCs or T cells enriched from blood (not recorded which). The V and J genes are TRBV10-3 and TRBJ1-1, with D perhaps TRBD1 (5 bases). This CDR3 reads CAISAVRGGNTEAFF. The CDR3 bases are TGTGCCATCAGTGCAGTCCGGGGGGGGAACACTGAAGCTTTCTTT.